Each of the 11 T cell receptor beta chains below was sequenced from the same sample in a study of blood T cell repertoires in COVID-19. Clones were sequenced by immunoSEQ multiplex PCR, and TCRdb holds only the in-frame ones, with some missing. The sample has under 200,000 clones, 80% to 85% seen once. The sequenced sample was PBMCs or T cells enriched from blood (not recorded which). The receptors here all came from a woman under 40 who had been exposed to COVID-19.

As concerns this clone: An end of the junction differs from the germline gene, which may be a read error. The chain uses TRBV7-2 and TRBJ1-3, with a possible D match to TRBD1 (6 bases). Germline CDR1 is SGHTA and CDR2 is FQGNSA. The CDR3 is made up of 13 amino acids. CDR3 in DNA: TGTGCCAGCAGCCGGGGGGGCGGAATCACCATATATTTT. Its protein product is CASSRGGGITIYF.

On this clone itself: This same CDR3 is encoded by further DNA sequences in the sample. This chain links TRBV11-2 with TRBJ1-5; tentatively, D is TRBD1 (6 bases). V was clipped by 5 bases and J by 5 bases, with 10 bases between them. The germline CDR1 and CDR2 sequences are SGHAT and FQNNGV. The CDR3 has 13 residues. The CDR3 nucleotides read TGTGCCAGCAGCCTGGACAGAGATCAGCCCCAGCATTTT. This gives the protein CASSLDRDQPQHF.

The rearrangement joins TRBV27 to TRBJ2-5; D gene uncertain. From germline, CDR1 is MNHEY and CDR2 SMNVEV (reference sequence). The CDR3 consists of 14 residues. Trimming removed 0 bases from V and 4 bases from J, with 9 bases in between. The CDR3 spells CASSLSSSRETQYF. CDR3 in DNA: TGTGCCAGCAGTTTATCGTCTAGTAGAGAGACCCAGTACTTC.

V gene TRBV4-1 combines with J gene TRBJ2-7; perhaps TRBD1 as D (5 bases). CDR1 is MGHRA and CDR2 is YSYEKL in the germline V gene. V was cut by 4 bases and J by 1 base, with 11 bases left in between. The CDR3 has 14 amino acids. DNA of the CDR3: TGCGCCAGCAGCCGACAGACGGATTCCTACGAGCAGTACTTC. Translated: CASSRQTDSYEQYF.

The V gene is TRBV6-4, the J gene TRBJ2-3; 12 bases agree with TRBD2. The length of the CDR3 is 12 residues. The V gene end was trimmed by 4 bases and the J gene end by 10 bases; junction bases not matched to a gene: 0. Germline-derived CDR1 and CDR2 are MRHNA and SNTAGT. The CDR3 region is CASSGTSGAQYF. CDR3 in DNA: TGTGCCAGCAGTGGGACTAGCGGGGCGCAGTATTTT.

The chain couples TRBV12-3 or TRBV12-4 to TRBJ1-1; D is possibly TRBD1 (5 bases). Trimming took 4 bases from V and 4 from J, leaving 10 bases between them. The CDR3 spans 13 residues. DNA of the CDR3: TGTGCCAGCAGTTCTATGGGGGGCACTGAAGCTTTCTTT. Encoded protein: CASSSMGGTEAFF.

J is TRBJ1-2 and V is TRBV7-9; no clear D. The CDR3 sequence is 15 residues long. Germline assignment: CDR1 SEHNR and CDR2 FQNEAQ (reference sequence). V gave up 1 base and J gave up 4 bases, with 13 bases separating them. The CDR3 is CASSLGSGPLYGYTF. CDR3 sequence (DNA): TGTGCCAGCAGCTTAGGTTCCGGTCCTCTCTATGGCTACACCTTC.

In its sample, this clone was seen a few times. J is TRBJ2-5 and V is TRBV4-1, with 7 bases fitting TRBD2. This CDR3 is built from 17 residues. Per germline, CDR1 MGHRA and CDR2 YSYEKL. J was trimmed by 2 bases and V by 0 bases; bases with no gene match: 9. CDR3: CASSQDPPGGLQETQYF. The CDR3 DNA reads TGCGCCAGCAGCCAAGATCCTCCGGGGGGATTGCAAGAGACCCAGTACTTC.

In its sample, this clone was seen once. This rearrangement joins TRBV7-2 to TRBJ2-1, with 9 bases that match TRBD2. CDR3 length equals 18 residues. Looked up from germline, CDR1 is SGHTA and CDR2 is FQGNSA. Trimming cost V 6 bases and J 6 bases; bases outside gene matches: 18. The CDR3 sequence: CASRRDVGRGGPFNEQFF. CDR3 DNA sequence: TGTGCCAGCAGGAGGGACGTTGGGCGGGGGGGCCCTTTCAATGAGCAGTTCTTC.

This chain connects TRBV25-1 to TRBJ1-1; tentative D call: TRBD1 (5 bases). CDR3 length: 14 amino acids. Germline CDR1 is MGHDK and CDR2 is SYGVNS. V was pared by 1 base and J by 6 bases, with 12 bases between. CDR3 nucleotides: TGTGCCAGCAGTGAATCGGGGGTGAGCGCTGAAGCTTTCTTT. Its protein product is CASSESGVSAEAFF.

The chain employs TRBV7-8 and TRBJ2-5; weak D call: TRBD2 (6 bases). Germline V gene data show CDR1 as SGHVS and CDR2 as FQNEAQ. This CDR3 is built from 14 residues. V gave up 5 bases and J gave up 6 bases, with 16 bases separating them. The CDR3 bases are TGTGCCAGCAGCCTGGGACTTGGCATACAGACCCAGTACTTC. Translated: CASSLGLGIQTQYF. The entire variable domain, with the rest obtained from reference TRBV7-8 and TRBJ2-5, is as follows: GAGVSQSPRYKVAKRGQDVALRCDPISGHVSLFWYQQALGQGPEFLTYFQNEAQLDKSGLPSDRFFAERPEGSVSTLKIQRTQQEDSAVYLCASSLGLGIQTQYFGPGTRLLVL.